The rows below give T cell receptor beta chains drawn from one sample of a study of T-cell memory formation after mild COVID-19. TCRdb fed the 5' RACE reads into MiXCR, producing one record per CDR3 protein. The sample yields 550,000 to 650,000 distinct CDR3 sequences, around 16% seen once. Sequencing input: PBMCs or a T cell subset sorted from them (not recorded which). The origin of the receptors is an adult woman who had mild COVID-19 (a few samples of this study predate the infection). Cell type and time point are not known. Both conserved end residues are part of each CDR3. The order of the fields is CDR3 protein, CDR3 DNA, clone size, D gene, J gene, V gene. The D gene is left open where the match is weak. Size is stated for part of the rows, as once, few or many counts, or as a class when the clone is expanded.

CASSFVRTGGQETQYF,TGTGCCAGCAGTTTCGTCCGGACCGGAGGCCAAGAGACCCAGTACTTC,-,-,TRBJ2-5,TRBV12-3/TRBV12-4
CASSLSGAGDGYTF,TGTGCCAGCAGCCTAAGCGGGGCGGGGGATGGCTACACCTTC,few,-,TRBJ1-2,TRBV7-6
CASSGGAFNEQFF,TGTGCCAGCAGCGGCGGGGCCTTCAATGAGCAGTTCTTC,few,-,TRBJ2-1,TRBV7-9
CSVENPREAINEQFF,TGCAGCGTTGAAAACCCCAGGGAAGCTATCAATGAGCAGTTCTTC,many,-,TRBJ2-1,TRBV29-1
CASSGASNTEAFF,TGTGCCAGCAGCGGGGCTTCGAACACTGAAGCTTTCTTT,few,-,TRBJ1-1,TRBV7-6
CASSLVLGNTDTQYF,TGTGCCAGCAGCCTAGTCCTAGGGAACACAGATACGCAGTATTTT,few,-,TRBJ2-3,TRBV7-9
CSANKLSVSTDTQYF,TGCAGTGCTAACAAACTTAGCGTTAGCACAGATACGCAGTATTTT,few,-,TRBJ2-3,TRBV20-1
CSAPTGGRDEQFF,TGCAGTGCTCCGACAGGGGGTAGGGATGAGCAGTTCTTC,many,TRBD1,TRBJ2-1,TRBV20-1
CASSLGTRKIGETQYF,TGTGCCAGCAGCCTGGGGACTAGAAAGATAGGAGAGACCCAGTACTTC,few,TRBD2,TRBJ2-5,TRBV7-2
CASSVTGTQETQYF,TGTGCCAGCAGCGTGACGGGGACACAAGAGACCCAGTACTTC,few,-,TRBJ2-5,TRBV9
CASSFRSLQEGGAFF,TGTGCCAGCAGCTTTCGATCTTTACAGGAGGGTGGAGCTTTCTTT,-,-,TRBJ1-1,TRBV7-2
CASSQEGLLEYNEQFF,TGCGCCAGCAGCCAAGAGGGACTTCTGGAATACAATGAGCAGTTCTTC,-,-,TRBJ2-1,TRBV4-1
CASSVGLAGQYNEQFF,TGTGCCAGCAGCGTAGGTCTAGCGGGCCAATACAATGAGCAGTTCTTC,-,TRBD2,TRBJ2-1,TRBV9
CASSPMGLAGATSSYNEQFF,TGTGCCAGCAGCCCAATGGGACTAGCGGGGGCCACCAGCTCCTACAATGAGCAGTTCTTC,-,TRBD2,TRBJ2-1,TRBV7-3
CASSFSGGAGDTQYF,TGTGCCAGCAGTTTTTCCGGGGGGGCCGGAGATACGCAGTATTTT,few,TRBD2,TRBJ2-3,TRBV12-3/TRBV12-4
CASGRTGSNQPQHF,TGTGCTAGTGGTAGAACAGGTAGCAATCAGCCCCAGCATTTT,-,-,TRBJ1-5,TRBV12-5
CATSDRTGVSGANVLTF,TGTGCCACCAGTGATAGGACAGGAGTATCTGGGGCCAACGTCCTGACTTTC,-,TRBD1,TRBJ2-6,TRBV24-1
CASSLGERHNSPLHF,TGTGCCAGCAGCTTGGGAGAGAGACATAATTCACCCCTCCACTTT,-,-,TRBJ1-6,TRBV5-4
CASSLKGQGIGGYTF,TGTGCCAGCAGCTTAAAGGGACAGGGAATTGGGGGCTACACCTTC,-,TRBD1,TRBJ1-2,TRBV7-2
CASSPTPGLTEAFF,TGTGCCAGCAGTCCGACCCCGGGACTCACTGAAGCTTTCTTT,-,-,TRBJ1-1,TRBV27
CASSLNPDTDTQYF,TGTGCCAGCTCCCTGAATCCTGACACAGATACGCAGTATTTT,-,-,TRBJ2-3,TRBV2
CASSATGQNTEAFF,TGCGCCAGCAGCGCCACAGGGCAGAACACTGAAGCTTTCTTT,few,-,TRBJ1-1,TRBV5-1
CASSERRTGGTEAFF,TGTGCCAGCAGTGAACGGAGGACAGGGGGGACTGAAGCTTTCTTT,-,TRBD1,TRBJ1-1,TRBV6-1
CASSRVQGAANYGYTF,TGCGCCAGCAGCCGTGTACAGGGGGCGGCTAACTATGGCTACACCTTC,-,TRBD1,TRBJ1-2,TRBV4-1
CASSLAGGFNEQYF,TGTGCCAGCAGCCTAGCGGGGGGTTTCAACGAGCAGTACTTC,few,TRBD2,TRBJ2-7,TRBV5-6
CASSLGGTGSAFF,TGTGCCAGCAGCTTAGGGGGGACAGGTAGTGCTTTCTTT,few,TRBD1,TRBJ1-1,TRBV7-9
CSARDGTMNTDTQYF,TGCAGTGCTAGAGATGGGACTATGAACACAGATACGCAGTATTTT,few,TRBD2,TRBJ2-3,TRBV20-1
CASTNAGAVTGELFF,TGTGCCAGCACCAATGCGGGAGCGGTTACCGGGGAGCTGTTTTTT,few,TRBD2,TRBJ2-2,TRBV7-9
CASSLPGQGNTEAFF,TGTGCCAGCAGTCTTCCGGGACAGGGGAACACTGAAGCTTTCTTT,few,TRBD1,TRBJ1-1,TRBV6-5
CASSLGPAGFQETQYF,TGCGCCAGCAGCTTGGGTCCAGCGGGGTTCCAAGAGACCCAGTACTTC,-,TRBD2,TRBJ2-5,TRBV5-1
CASSPPGGGSGELFF,TGTGCCAGTAGTCCCCCGGGGGGGGGATCCGGGGAGCTGTTTTTT,-,TRBD2,TRBJ2-2,TRBV19
CASESVAGGPDTQYF,TGTGCCAGCGAGTCAGTAGCGGGGGGGCCCGATACGCAGTATTTT,-,TRBD2,TRBJ2-3,TRBV2
CSARVSGRLYNEQFF,TGCAGTGCTAGAGTTTCCGGGAGACTATACAATGAGCAGTTCTTC,few,-,TRBJ2-1,TRBV20-1
CAISESGVGETQYF,TGTGCCATCAGTGAGTCGGGCGTCGGGGAGACCCAGTACTTC,few,-,TRBJ2-5,TRBV10-3
CASSHRTGPLEQYF,TGTGCCAGCAGCCACCGGACAGGCCCCCTGGAGCAGTACTTC,-,TRBD1,TRBJ2-7,TRBV3-1
CATSQGFETQYF,TGTGCCACCAGCCAGGGTTTCGAGACCCAGTACTTC,-,-,TRBJ2-5,TRBV15
CASRPPGLEANEQFF,TGTGCCAGCAGACCCCCGGGACTAGAAGCCAATGAGCAGTTCTTC,few,TRBD2,TRBJ2-1,TRBV12-3/TRBV12-4
CASSLGQGGDEQYF,TGCGCCAGCAGCTTGGGACAGGGTGGCGACGAGCAGTACTTC,-,TRBD1,TRBJ2-7,TRBV5-1
CASSKTVPGETQYF,TGTGCCAGCAGCAAGACAGTCCCTGGGGAGACCCAGTACTTC,few,-,TRBJ2-5,TRBV11-1
CASSYREGGPQHF,TGTGCCAGCAGTTACAGGGAGGGGGGGCCCCAGCATTTT,few,-,TRBJ1-5,TRBV12-3/TRBV12-4
CASSYDLVAGLLQETQYF,TGTGCCAGCAGTTACGACCTTGTCGCGGGGTTGTTGCAAGAGACCCAGTACTTC,few,-,TRBJ2-5,TRBV6-2/TRBV6-3
CASSLTGLGGYEQYF,TGTGCCAGCAGTCTGACAGGGCTTGGCGGCTACGAGCAGTACTTC,once,TRBD1,TRBJ2-7,TRBV27
CATSDTQTGAYEQYF,TGTGCCACCAGTGACACACAGACAGGGGCCTACGAGCAGTACTTC,few,TRBD1,TRBJ2-7,TRBV24-1
CASRERGTDTQYF,TGTGCCAGCCGGGAGAGGGGGACAGATACGCAGTATTTT,few,-,TRBJ2-3,TRBV11-2
CASSPGLAGSADTQYF,TGTGCCAGCAGCCCCGGACTAGCGGGGAGCGCAGATACGCAGTATTTT,-,TRBD2,TRBJ2-3,TRBV12-3/TRBV12-4
CSARPYLAGDSLAKNIQYF,TGCAGTGCTAGACCGTATCTAGCGGGGGACTCCTTAGCCAAAAACATTCAGTACTTC,-,TRBD2,TRBJ2-4,TRBV20-1
CSASVLDTQYF,TGCAGTGCTAGTGTATTAGATACGCAGTATTTT,-,-,TRBJ2-3,TRBV20-1
CAWRWRGELFF,TGTGCCTGGAGGTGGCGCGGGGAGCTGTTTTTT,few,-,TRBJ2-2,TRBV30
CASSLQGLEGDTQYF,TGCGCCAGCAGCTTACAGGGACTTGAAGGGGATACGCAGTATTTT,-,-,TRBJ2-3,TRBV5-1
CASSPATGSYEQYF,TGTGCCAGCTCACCAGCGACAGGGTCCTACGAGCAGTACTTC,few,TRBD1,TRBJ2-7,TRBV18
CASSLTGWGGETQYF,TGTGCCAGCAGCCTCACAGGATGGGGTGGAGAGACCCAGTACTTC,few,-,TRBJ2-5,TRBV7-2
CASSLSALTAEAFF,TGTGCCAGCAGCTTATCCGCTCTGACCGCTGAAGCTTTCTTT,few,-,TRBJ1-1,TRBV7-2
CASSQTSGHYNEQFF,TGCGCCAGCAGCCAGACTAGCGGACACTACAATGAGCAGTTCTTC,-,TRBD2,TRBJ2-1,TRBV5-1
CASSPNGGTNNEQFF,TGTGCCAGCTCACCAAACGGGGGGACCAACAATGAGCAGTTCTTC,few,TRBD2,TRBJ2-1,TRBV18
CAWSVGPGSTEAFF,TGTGCCTGGAGTGTAGGTCCGGGAAGCACTGAAGCTTTCTTT,few,-,TRBJ1-1,TRBV30